Included here is one T cell receptor (beta chain) sequence, with context. This sample was taken from a study of cytomegalovirus exposure and HLA in healthy donors. Both 60 Vbeta primers and 13 Jbeta primers went into the PCR. Clones were read by immunoSEQ multiplex PCR, and TCRdb kept only the in-frame ones, dropping some. The sample includes some 160,000 clones, 77% of them seen just once. The CDR3 length is 13 residues. Unmatched junction bases numbered 2, after V lost 5 bases and J lost 5 bases. Per the germline V gene, CDR1 is MNHEY and CDR2 is SVGAGI. V and J are TRBV6-5 and TRBJ2-5, with 10 positions matching TRBD1. This clonotype was obtained from a woman under 40 in good health and CMV-seronegative. The specimen was PBMCs. The CDR3 here is CASSVDRGETQYF. CDR3 sequence (DNA): TGTGCCAGCAGTGTGGACAGGGGGGAGACCCAGTACTTC.